This T cell receptor (beta chain) derives from a study of cytomegalovirus exposure and HLA in healthy donors. Use of 60 Vbeta and 13 Jbeta primers characterized the PCR. Sequenced by immunoSEQ multiplex PCR; TCRdb stores in-frame clones only, minus some. The data show 160,000 or so clones, roughly 80% seen once. General study points: Across donors, presence/absence analyses took sequencing depth to be roughly uniform.

As regards this clone: The antigen is not known.

CDR3 size: 15 residues. Trimming took 3 bases from V and 5 from J; bases not matched to a gene: 7. CDR1 and CDR2 from the germline V gene are MDHEN and SYDVKM. Sequencing was carried out using PBMCs. The V call is TRBV28, the J call TRBJ2-5; TRBD1 agrees at 9 bases. The TCR sequence derives from a woman between 45 and 65 years old in good health and CMV-seronegative. In nucleotides, the CDR3 is TGTGCCAGCAGTTTCTGGACAGGGGAAGGTGAGACCCAGTACTTC. Translating it yields CASSFWTGEGETQYF.